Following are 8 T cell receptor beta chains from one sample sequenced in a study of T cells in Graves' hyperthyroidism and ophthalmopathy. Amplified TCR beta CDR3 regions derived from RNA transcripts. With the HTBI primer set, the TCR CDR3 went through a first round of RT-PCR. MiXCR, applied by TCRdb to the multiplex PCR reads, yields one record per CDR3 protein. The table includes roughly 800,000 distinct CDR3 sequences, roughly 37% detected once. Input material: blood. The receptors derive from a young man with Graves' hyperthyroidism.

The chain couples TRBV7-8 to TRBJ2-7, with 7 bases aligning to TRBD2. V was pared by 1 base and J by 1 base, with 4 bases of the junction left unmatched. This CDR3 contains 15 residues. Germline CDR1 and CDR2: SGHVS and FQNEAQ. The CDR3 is CASSLGLGGSYEQYF. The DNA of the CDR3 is TGTGCCAGCAGCTTAGGGCTCGGGGGGTCCTACGAGCAGTACTTC. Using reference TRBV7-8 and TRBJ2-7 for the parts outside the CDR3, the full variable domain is GAGVSQSPRYKVAKRGQDVALRCDPISGHVSLFWYQQALGQGPEFLTYFQNEAQLDKSGLPSDRFFAERPEGSVSTLKIQRTQQEDSAVYLCASSLGLGGSYEQYFGPGTRLTVT.

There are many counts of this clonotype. The CDR3 loop reads CASSEDRFNEKLFF. CDR3 DNA sequence: TGTGCCAGCAGTGAAGACCGCTTCAATGAAAAACTGTTTTTT. The rearrangement uses TRBV25-1 and TRBJ1-4, with D uncertain. Germline CDR1 is MGHDK and CDR2 is SYGVNS. Trimming removed 2 bases from V and 5 bases from J, with 9 bases in between. The CDR3 sequence is 14 residues long. The full variable domain, its missing parts supplied by reference TRBV25-1 and TRBJ1-4, is EADIYQTPRYLVIGTGKKITLECSQTMGHDKMYWYQQDPGMELHLIHYSYGVNSTEKGDLSSESTVSRIRTEHFPLTLESARPSHTSQYLCASSEDRFNEKLFFGSGTQLSVL.

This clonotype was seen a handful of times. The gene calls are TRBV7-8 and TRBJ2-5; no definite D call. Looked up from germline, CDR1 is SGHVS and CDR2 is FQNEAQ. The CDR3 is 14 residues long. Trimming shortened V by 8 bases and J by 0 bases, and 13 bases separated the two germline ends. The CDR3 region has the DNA TGTGCCAGCCTAGTGCAACCGTACCAAGAGACCCAGTACTTC. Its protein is CASLVQPYQETQYF.

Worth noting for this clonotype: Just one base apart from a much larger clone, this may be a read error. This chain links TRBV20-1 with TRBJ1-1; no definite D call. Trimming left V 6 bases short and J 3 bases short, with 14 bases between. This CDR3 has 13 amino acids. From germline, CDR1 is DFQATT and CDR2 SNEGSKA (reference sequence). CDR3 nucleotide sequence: TGCAGTGCCCACGCCGGGTTGGACACTGAAGCTTTCTTT. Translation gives CSAHAGLDTEAFF.

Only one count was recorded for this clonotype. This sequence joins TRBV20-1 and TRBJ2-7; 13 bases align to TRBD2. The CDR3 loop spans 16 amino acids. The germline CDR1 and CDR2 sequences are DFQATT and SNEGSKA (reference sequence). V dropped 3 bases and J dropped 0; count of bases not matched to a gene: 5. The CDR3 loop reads CSARVTSGGLSYEQYF. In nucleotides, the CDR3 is TGCAGTGCTAGGGTGACTAGCGGGGGGCTCTCCTACGAGCAGTACTTC.

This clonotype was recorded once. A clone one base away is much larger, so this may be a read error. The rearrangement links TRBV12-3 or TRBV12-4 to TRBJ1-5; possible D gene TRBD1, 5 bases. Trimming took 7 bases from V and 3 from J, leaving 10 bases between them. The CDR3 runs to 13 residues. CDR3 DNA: TGTGCCAGCATTCGACAGCTCAATCAGCCCCAGCATTTT. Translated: CASIRQLNQPQHF.

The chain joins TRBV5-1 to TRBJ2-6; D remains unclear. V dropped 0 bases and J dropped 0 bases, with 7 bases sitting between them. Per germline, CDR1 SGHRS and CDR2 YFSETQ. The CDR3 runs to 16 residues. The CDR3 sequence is CASSLGGDSGANVLTF. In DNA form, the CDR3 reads TGCGCCAGCAGCTTGGGAGGTGACTCTGGGGCCAACGTCCTGACTTTC.

The CDR3, as DNA: TGTGCCAGCAGTGCCTTGGACAGGGTAGGAAACACCATATATTTT. It encodes CASSALDRVGNTIYF. The chain links TRBV7-9 to TRBJ1-3; the match to TRBD1 covers 8 bases. The CDR3 covers 15 residues. Unmatched junction bases numbered 8, after V lost 6 bases and J lost 4 bases. Germline V CDR1 and CDR2: SEHNR, FQNEAQ (reference sequence). The entire variable domain, with the rest obtained from reference TRBV7-9 and TRBJ1-3, is as follows: DTGVSQNPRHKITKRGQNVTFRCDPISEHNRLYWYRQTLGQGPEFLTYFQNEAQLEKSRLLSDRFSAERPKGSFSTLEIQRTEQGDSAMYLCASSALDRVGNTIYFGEGSWLTVV.